This T cell receptor (beta chain) was sequenced during a study of cytomegalovirus exposure and HLA in healthy donors. Whole-study findings and limits: A missense variant in DCLRE1C was later tied to TCR beta V- and J-gene trimming.

It was with 60 Vbeta and 13 Jbeta primers that the PCR ran. Authors' analysis steps: Later work found 65 million to 90 million unique TCR beta chains, with roughly 11 million shared. Only in-frame clones appear in the TCRdb table, and some are missing; sequencing was by immunoSEQ multiplex PCR. Clonal size and the V and J genes are those of that table, whereas D and trimming came from the DNA. This table has about 230,000 clones, more than 70% appearing once. Remarks on this clone: What it recognizes is unknown.

Trimming took off 5 bases at V and 4 bases at J, with 11 bases between the two ends. The germline CDR1 and CDR2 sequences are SQVTM and ANQGSEA. CDR3 length: 13 amino acids. Source material: PBMCs. The receptor comes from a boy aged 10-17 years in good health and CMV-seronegative. The chain employs TRBV29-1 and TRBJ2-2; the D gene is possibly TRBD1 (5 bases). CDR3 loop: CSVQYDSTGELFF. The DNA for the CDR3 is TGCAGCGTTCAATATGACAGCACCGGGGAGCTGTTTTTT.